The subject of this entry is one TCR beta chain. The target antigen is unknown. The sample comes from a study of CD8 T cells in ankylosing spondylitis. Points from the study as a whole: Seemingly distinctive of ankylosing spondylitis blood was a TCR beta motif formed by eight highly homologous variants.

Germline V lookup: CDR1 LNHNV, CDR2 YYDKDF (reference sequence). This CDR3 comprises 15 residues. The V end lost 5 bases, the J end lost 3 bases, and 16 bases lay between the germline ends. TCRdb used MiXCR to reprocess the 5' RACE reads, holding one entry per CDR3 protein. Of approximately 540,000 distinct CDR3 sequences listed, 12% were seen once; the top ten hold under 7.5%. The sample comprised blood, either unsorted or a sorted T cell fraction (not recorded which). The source is a male donor with ankylosing spondylitis. The chain carries TRBV15 and TRBJ2-5; D remains ambiguous. DNA of the CDR3: TGTGCCACCAGCTGGGCTTGGGGTAGAGAAGAGACCCAGTACTTC. Translated: CATSWAWGREETQYF. Together with reference TRBV15 and TRBJ2-5, the CDR3 gives the full variable domain: DAMVIQNPRYQVTQFGKPVTLSCSQTLNHNVMYWYQQKSSQAPKLLFHYYDKDFNNEADTPDNFQSRRPNTSFCFLDIRSPGLGDTAMYLCATSWAWGREETQYFGPGTRLLVL.